A single sample gave rise to the 26 T cell receptor beta chains below, sequenced in a study of regulatory T cells in long-lasting Graves disease. For TCR beta, libraries came from iRepertoire HTBI primers and Arm-PCR of CDR3 regions. Each CDR3 protein is one row after TCRdb ran MiXCR on the multiplex PCR reads. The profile covers about 470,000 distinct CDR3 sequences, with about 22% appearing a single time and 7% to 9% taken by the ten largest. Time point in this sample: persistent/refractory GD, antithyroid drugs over 5 years with positive TRAb. Preparation of the TCR library used RNA extracted from PBMCs. The sequenced sample was peripheral blood mononuclear cells (PBMCs), obtained when the disease was refractory, from a patient treated with antithyroid drugs. These receptors were obtained from a female donor with Graves disease.

This clonotype was recorded at least ten times. This chain links TRBV6-1 with TRBJ1-5; 7 nucleotides match TRBD1. The CDR3 is 17 residues long. J gave up 3 bases and V 4 bases, and 12 bases lay outside the gene matches. In germline, CDR1 is MNHNS, CDR2 SASEGT. The CDR3 nucleotides are TGTGCCAGCAGTGTTCCGGACAGGTATCAGTCCAATCAGCCCCAGCATTTT. Protein: CASSVPDRYQSNQPQHF.

The chain is built from TRBV19 and TRBJ2-3; 15 positions match TRBD2. The germline CDR1 and CDR2 sequences are LNHDA and SQIVND (reference sequence). The CDR3 runs 17 residues. Trimming at V came to 3 bases and at J to 3 bases, leaving 4 bases not matched to a gene. CDR3 protein: CASSIRGTSGRTDTQYF. CDR3 in DNA: TGTGCCAGTAGTATCCGTGGGACTAGCGGGAGGACAGATACGCAGTATTTT.

The chain uses TRBV20-1 and TRBJ2-5; 7 nucleotides agree with TRBD2. The end of the DNA fits TRBJ2-1 better, so the J call may be wrong. The germline V gene encodes CDR1 DFQATT and CDR2 SNEGSKA (reference sequence). The CDR3 length is 14 residues. CDR3 protein: CSVIARGGVNEQFF. CDR3 in DNA: TGCAGTGTTATAGCGCGGGGAGGGGTAAATGAGCAGTTCTTC.

The chain uses TRBV5-1 and TRBJ2-5; D unclear. V gave up 0 bases and J gave up 5 bases, with 11 bases separating them. Germline V gene data show CDR1 as SGHRS and CDR2 as YFSETQ. The CDR3 is 14 amino acids. The CDR3 DNA sequence: TGCGCCAGCAGCTTGGCTCAGCCCTCGGAGACCCAGTACTTC. Protein sequence: CASSLAQPSETQYF.

This clonotype was picked up a small number of times. The chain recombines TRBV20-1 with TRBJ1-1; D uncertain. V lost 0 bases to trimming and J lost 4 bases, with 15 bases between them. Germline V gene lookup returns CDR1 DFQATT and CDR2 SNEGSKA (reference sequence). This CDR3 region has 15 residues. The CDR3 sequence: CSARDPLDRGTEAFF. In DNA form, the CDR3 reads TGCAGTGCTAGAGACCCCCTAGACCGGGGCACTGAAGCTTTCTTT.

This clonotype was counted only a few times. The chain has TRBV19 and TRBJ2-5; D gene ambiguous. This CDR3 comprises 14 residues. V was cut by 3 bases and J by 2 bases, with 10 bases left in between. Germline assignment: CDR1 LNHDA and CDR2 SQIVND (reference sequence). The CDR3 loop is CASSIIGRQETQYF. The CDR3 DNA sequence: TGTGCCAGTAGTATCATTGGCCGGCAAGAGACCCAGTACTTC.

In this sample, this clonotype turned up many times. The V and J genes are TRBV20-1 and TRBJ1-5; D unresolved. The CDR3 contains 15 residues. Germline lookup yields CDR1 DFQATT and CDR2 SNEGSKA (reference sequence). V lost 1 base and J lost 0, with 10 bases in between. DNA for the CDR3: TGCAGTGCTAGAGTGAGGCCCAATAGCAATCAGCCCCAGCATTTT. It is translated as CSARVRPNSNQPQHF.

In this sample, this clonotype turned up many times. V usage is TRBV28 and J usage is TRBJ1-6; no clear D. This CDR3 contains 14 residues. Germline V CDR1 and CDR2: MDHEN, SYDVKM. V dropped 5 bases and J dropped 9 bases, with 14 bases sitting between them. CDR3 in DNA: TGTGCCAGCAGTACAGCCCCCTCCGGTTCACCCCTCCACTTT. Translation gives CASSTAPSGSPLHF.

As regards this clonotype: The CDR3 does not end in the conserved phenylalanine or tryptophan, so this is likely a read error. The rearrangement links TRBV6-1 to TRBJ1-1; D unresolved. The CDR3 length is 17 residues. Trimming stripped 7 bases from V and 2 bases from J, with 23 bases between. The germline V gene encodes CDR1 MNHNS and CDR2 SASEGT. DNA of the CDR3: TGTGCCAGCACCCCCGAACAGTTACTGGTCAGAAACACTGAAGCTTTCTCT. Translating it yields CASTPEQLLVRNTEAFS.

The chain employs TRBV5-1 and TRBJ2-7; no reliable D call. V gave up 0 bases and J gave up 3 bases, with 10 bases separating them. Germline V gene sequence: CDR1 SGHRS, CDR2 YFSETQ. The CDR3 is made up of 14 amino acids. CDR3: CASSLDLAGYEQYF. As DNA, the CDR3 is TGCGCCAGCAGCTTGGATCTGGCAGGCTACGAGCAGTACTTC.

This chain connects TRBV5-5 to TRBJ1-1; no reliable D call. There are 14 residues in the CDR3. Deletions cut 4 bases from V and 6 bases from J, with 16 bases between. The germline V gene has CDR1 SGHKS and CDR2 YYEKEE (reference sequence). CDR3 nucleotide sequence: TGTGCCAGCAGCGATTTTCGGTGGACTTCTGAAGCTTTCTTT. Translation: CASSDFRWTSEAFF.

A few counts support this clonotype. The chain recombines TRBV11-3 with TRBJ1-1; the match to TRBD1 covers 7 bases. The CDR3 loop spans 15 amino acids. J gave up 3 bases and V 3 bases, and 7 bases lay outside the gene matches. CDR1 and CDR2 (germline): SGHNT, YENEEA. The DNA for the CDR3 is TGTGCCAGCAGCTTTTCGACAGGGTCGGACACTGAAGCTTTCTTT. Translated, it gives CASSFSTGSDTEAFF.

On this clonotype itself: A much larger clone differs by one base, so this may be a read error. In this CDR3 the conserved last residue, phenylalanine or tryptophan, is missing, so a read error is likely. This chain connects TRBV12-3 or TRBV12-4 to TRBJ2-7; D is undetermined. The V end lost 4 bases, the J end lost 0 bases, and 10 bases lay between the germline ends. CDR3 length: 14 residues. The CDR3 DNA reads TGTGCCAGCAGTTCAACGACCCGCTCCTACGAGCAGTACCTC. Amino acids: CASSSTTRSYEQYL.

This clonotype was found a few times. This chain connects TRBV5-1 to TRBJ2-3, with D possibly TRBD2 on 6 matching bases. From germline, CDR1 is SGHRS and CDR2 YFSETQ. This CDR3 has 16 residues. V was trimmed by 5 bases and J by 2 bases, leaving 18 bases between them. The CDR3 protein is CASSTAVAGYTDTQYF. For the CDR3, the DNA is TGCGCCAGCAGTACCGCGGTGGCGGGATACACAGATACGCAGTATTTT.

This clonotype showed up many times. V usage is TRBV20-1 and J usage is TRBJ2-5, with D perhaps being TRBD1 or TRBD2 (5 bases each). Trimming pared 0 bases from V and 4 bases from J, leaving 12 bases between. The CDR3 is made up of 14 amino acids. Looked up from germline, CDR1 is DFQATT and CDR2 is SNEGSKA (reference sequence). CDR3 nucleotide sequence: TGCAGTGCTAGAGATGCTTCTGGGGGAGAGACCCAGTACTTC. It encodes CSARDASGGETQYF.

This clonotype was seen at least ten times. This chain connects TRBV11-2 to TRBJ1-4, with TRBD1 identical over 7 bases. V shed 5 bases and J 5 bases; nucleotides not matched to a gene: 8. Germline V lookup: CDR1 SGHAT, CDR2 FQNNGV. The CDR3 covers 15 residues. CDR3 residues: CASSPTGERNEKLFF. CDR3 coding DNA: TGTGCCAGCAGCCCAACAGGGGAGAGAAATGAAAAACTGTTTTTT.

The rearrangement links TRBV20-1 to TRBJ1-6; the match to TRBD1 covers 8 bases. CDR1 and CDR2 from the germline V gene are DFQATT and SNEGSKA (reference sequence). The CDR3 is made up of 16 amino acids. J gave up 7 bases and V 2 bases, and 10 bases lay outside the gene matches. For the CDR3, the DNA is TGCAGTGCTAGATCCTCGGGGACAGGTCTCAATTCACCCCTCCACTTT. This codes for CSARSSGTGLNSPLHF.

This clonotype was counted at least ten times. The chain has TRBV2 and TRBJ1-4; tentatively, D is TRBD1 (6 bases). CDR3 length equals 14 residues. Trimming took 6 bases from V and 3 from J, leaving 11 bases between them. Germline V gene data show CDR1 as SNHLY and CDR2 as FYNNEI. The CDR3 DNA reads TGTGCCAGCAGAGACAGGCCCGCTAATGAAAAACTGTTTTTT. Amino acid sequence: CASRDRPANEKLFF.

The chain links TRBV7-2 to TRBJ2-7, with D perhaps being TRBD1 or TRBD2 (5 bases each). From germline, CDR1 is SGHTA and CDR2 FQGNSA. The V and J ends lost 1 base and 0 bases respectively, with 10 bases between them. CDR3 length: 15 residues. The CDR3 coding sequence is TGTGCCAGCAGCTTAGAGGGGACCCTCTCCTACGAGCAGTACTTC. Its protein is CASSLEGTLSYEQYF.

There are a few counts of this clonotype. V usage is TRBV5-1 and J usage is TRBJ2-2, with D possibly TRBD2 on 6 matching bases. Per germline, CDR1 SGHRS and CDR2 YFSETQ. The V end was cut by 7 bases, the J end by 2 bases, with 15 bases between. The CDR3 consists of 15 residues. The CDR3 coding sequence is TGCGCCAGCGCGTGGGTTAGCGGCAACACCGGGGAGCTGTTTTTT. Its protein is CASAWVSGNTGELFF.

There are a few counts of this clonotype. V is TRBV20-1 and J is TRBJ1-1; D is ambiguous. CDR1 and CDR2 from the germline V gene are DFQATT and SNEGSKA (reference sequence). The CDR3 is 13 residues long. Trimming took off 1 base at V and 3 bases at J, with 9 bases between the two ends. The CDR3 region is CSARAGVYTEAFF. DNA of the CDR3: TGCAGTGCTAGAGCTGGGGTTTACACTGAAGCTTTCTTT.

The J gene is TRBJ2-7, the V gene TRBV5-1; 7 bases line up with TRBD1. This CDR3 has 15 residues. With V trimmed by 3 bases and J by 0 bases, 6 bases remained unmatched. Germline CDR1 SGHRS, CDR2 YFSETQ. This CDR3 is CASSWGTATSYEQYF. CDR3 DNA sequence: TGCGCCAGCAGCTGGGGGACAGCGACCTCCTACGAGCAGTACTTC.

Ten or more counts support this clonotype. The V and J genes are TRBV10-1 and TRBJ2-5; D remains unclear. The germline V and J ends were trimmed by 3 bases and 0 bases, with 2 bases remaining between them. Per the germline V gene, CDR1 is WNHNN and CDR2 is SYGVQD (reference sequence). The CDR3 sequence is 12 residues long. The CDR3 DNA follows: TGCGCCAGCAGTGAAGACCAAGAGACCCAGTACTTC. This encodes CASSEDQETQYF.

In this sample, this clonotype turned up a few times. V usage is TRBV4-1 and J usage is TRBJ1-2; TRBD1 agrees at 9 bases. This CDR3 region has 18 residues. CDR1 is MGHRA, CDR2 YSYEKL, per germline. V lost 2 bases and J lost 2; bases outside the gene matches: 12. CDR3 nucleotides: TGCGCCAGCAGCCAAAACATACTCCGGGACAGGGTGAACTATGGCTACACCTTC. Its translation: CASSQNILRDRVNYGYTF.

This clonotype was counted ten times or more. This chain connects TRBV7-2 to TRBJ2-5; 8 bases align to TRBD2. The CDR3 consists of 13 residues. CDR1 SGHTA and CDR2 FQGNSA come from the germline V gene. After removal of 1 base from V and 9 bases from J, the junction contained 4 bases not matched to a gene. The CDR3 bases are TGTGCCAGCAGCTTAGGAGCGGGAGATGCCCAGTACTTC. As protein: CASSLGAGDAQYF.

This clonotype was seen repeatedly, ten times or more. The CDR3 loop is CASSLRESGETQYF. As DNA, the CDR3 is TGTGCCAGCAGCCTTCGCGAGTCGGGAGAGACCCAGTACTTC. The genes are TRBV7-8 and TRBJ2-5; D unresolved. Between the trimmed V and J ends, which lost 5 bases and 4 bases, there was a span of 14 bases. Germline V gene lookup returns CDR1 SGHVS and CDR2 FQNEAQ. The CDR3 covers 14 residues. The complete variable domain, with remaining parts taken from reference TRBV7-8 and TRBJ2-5, reads GAGVSQSPRYKVAKRGQDVALRCDPISGHVSLFWYQQALGQGPEFLTYFQNEAQLDKSGLPSDRFFAERPEGSVSTLKIQRTQQEDSAVYLCASSLRESGETQYFGPGTRLLVL.